The entry below gives a single T cell receptor (beta chain) sequence along with its context. Only in-frame clones appear in the TCRdb table, and some are missing; sequencing was by immunoSEQ multiplex PCR. Found here are about 2,900 clones, about 89% of them singletons; the top ten hold 2.3%. The entry originates in a study of tumor T cells in aggressive B-cell lymphoma. The sequencing input was tumor tissue. The receptor comes from an adult with diffuse large B cell lymphoma.

Written as DNA, the CDR3 is TGTGCCAGCAGTCCCTACTACGAGCAGTACTTC. This encodes CASSPYYEQYF. The chain employs TRBV9 and TRBJ2-7; D remains ambiguous. The V gene's germline CDR1 is SGDLS and CDR2 YYNGEE. There are 11 residues in the CDR3. V gave up 5 bases and J gave up 3 bases, with 6 bases separating them.